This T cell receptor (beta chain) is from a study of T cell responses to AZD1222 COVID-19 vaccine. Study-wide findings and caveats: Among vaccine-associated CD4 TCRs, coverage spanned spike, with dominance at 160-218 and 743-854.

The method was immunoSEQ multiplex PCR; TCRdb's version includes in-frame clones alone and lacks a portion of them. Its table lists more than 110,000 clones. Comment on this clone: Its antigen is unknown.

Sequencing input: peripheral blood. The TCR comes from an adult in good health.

The CDR3 DNA reads as TGTGCCAGCAGTCCCTCGACGGAGGGGAGAGCTTTCTTT. Its translation: CASSPSTEGRAFF. The rearrangement uses TRBV12-3 or TRBV12-4 and TRBJ1-1; tentative D call: TRBD1 (5 bases). Trimming left V 5 bases short and J 10 bases short, with 17 bases between. CDR3 length equals 13 residues.